The source of this T cell receptor (beta chain) is a study of spatial heterogeneity in lung cancer. Study in general: Across tumor regions, counts of TCR transcripts showed a strong correlation with a T cell module score derived from matched bulk RNA-seq. Whole-study findings and limits: Ubiquitous and regional nonsynonymous mutations were each tracked by the matching count of ubiquitous or regional expanded TCRs. Counts of expanded alpha and beta TCRs within tumors tracked the tumor nonsynonymous mutation count.

This clonotype is labeled as medium-sized. Its antigen is unknown. TCRdb called the 5' RACE reads again in MiXCR, with one record for every CDR3 protein. The sample has 20,000 to 25,000 distinct CDR3 sequences; 8% to 10% are singletons. Time point indicated: sample taken at primary tumor resection. A total of approximately 77 untreated early-stage non-small cell lung cancer patients served as donors. The V gene end was trimmed by 3 bases and the J gene end by 0 bases; junction bases not matched to a gene: 6. This CDR3 region has 15 residues. The germline CDR1 and CDR2 sequences are SQVTM and ANQGSEA. The chain couples TRBV29-1 to TRBJ2-3; 7 nucleotides match TRBD2. The sequenced sample was lung tumor tissue, obtained at surgery. The TCR comes from a male donor with early-stage non-small cell lung cancer. The DNA of the CDR3 is TGCAGCGTTGACCCGGGGGGTACTAGCACAGATACGCAGTATTTT. Its protein product is CSVDPGGTSTDTQYF.